This TCR beta chain was documented in a study of CD8 T cells in Susac syndrome. It was with random hexamers that roughly 0.45 to 1 ug RNA was reverse transcribed. It was immunoSEQ multiplex PCR that amplified TCR beta CDR3 across 54 Vbeta and 13 Jbeta. Each CDR3 protein gets one entry after TCRdb re-called the immunoSEQ multiplex PCR reads with MiXCR. The data show over 150,000 distinct CDR3 sequences, approximately 95% seen once. CD8+ and CD4+ blood T cells underwent TCR beta sequencing. This clonotype showed up just once. In germline, CDR1 is SGHDT, CDR2 YYEEEE. V was pared by 7 bases and J by 6 bases, with 11 bases between. This CDR3 comprises 11 residues.

The TCR originated in a human donor with multiple sclerosis. The sequencing sample was made of CD4+ T cells from PBMCs. This rearrangement joins TRBV5-6 to TRBJ2-7; no firm D call. The CDR3 nucleotides are TGTGCCAGCGGCCGCTTCTTCGAGCAGTACTTC. Translated: CASGRFFEQYF.